Listed here are 29 T cell receptor beta chains from one sample, sequenced in a study of regulatory T cells in long-lasting Graves disease. The time point was: persistent/refractory GD, antithyroid drugs over 5 years with positive TRAb. The authors made the TCR library using RNA they extracted from PBMCs. Arm-PCR of CDR3 regions with iRepertoire HTBI primers generated TCR beta libraries. TCRdb itself ran the multiplex PCR reads through MiXCR, one entry per CDR3 protein. The table shows about half a million distinct CDR3 sequences, with under 25% occurring only once. Sequenced here: peripheral blood mononuclear cells (PBMCs), sampled when the disease was refractory, from a patient treated with antithyroid drugs. These receptors originate from a female donor with Graves disease.

The gene calls are TRBV7-2 and TRBJ2-1, with D tentatively TRBD2 (5 bases). From germline, CDR1 is SGHTA and CDR2 FQGNSA. The CDR3 has 15 amino acids. V lost 5 bases to trimming and J lost 2 bases, with 13 bases between them. This chain's CDR3 is CASSPRDGTYNEQFF. The CDR3 coding sequence is TGTGCCAGCAGCCCCCGGGATGGGACCTACAATGAGCAGTTCTTC.

This clonotype appeared many times. The chain has TRBV29-1 and TRBJ1-1; no definite D call. Germline lookup yields CDR1 SQVTM and CDR2 ANQGSEA. The CDR3 extends over 13 amino acids. V was pared by 6 bases and J by 0 bases, with 11 bases between. The DNA of the CDR3 is TGCAGCGTGGAAAGGCAGGTGAACACTGAAGCTTTCTTT. Its protein is CSVERQVNTEAFF.

The sample holds a few counts of this clonotype. This sequence joins TRBV7-9 and TRBJ1-4, with a weak D call TRBD1 (5 bases). Trimming stripped 5 bases from V and 4 bases from J, with 14 bases between. The germline CDR1 and CDR2 sequences are SEHNR and FQNEAQ (reference sequence). This CDR3 has 15 amino acids. CDR3 residues: CASSDSGTGNEKLFF. Here the CDR3 DNA reads TGTGCCAGCAGCGACTCCGGGACGGGTAATGAAAAACTGTTTTTT.

This clonotype was counted many times. The chain is built from TRBV12-3 or TRBV12-4 and TRBJ2-7, with 9 nucleotides matching TRBD1. CDR3 length: 14 amino acids. V dropped 4 bases and J dropped 6; count of bases not matched to a gene: 7. The CDR3 DNA reads TGTGCCAGCAGTTCTGGGACAGGGAGGTTCGAGCAGTACTTC. Its protein is CASSSGTGRFEQYF.

In regard to this clonotype: An end of the junction does not agree with germline; a read error may underlie this. V usage is TRBV7-8 and J usage is TRBJ1-5; no definite D call. CDR1 and CDR2 from the germline V gene are SGHVS and FQNEAQ. The CDR3 has 15 residues. The CDR3: CAGSSLRAREQPQHF. CDR3 bases: TGTGCCGGCAGCTCGCTCCGGGCGAGGGAGCAGCCCCAGCATTTT.

This clonotype was seen at least ten times. The chain employs TRBV12-3 or TRBV12-4 and TRBJ1-5; tentative D call: TRBD1 (6 bases). There are 13 residues in the CDR3. The germline V and J ends were trimmed by 3 bases and 6 bases, with 9 bases remaining between them. CDR3 amino acids: CASSLDSPQPQHF. The CDR3 nucleotides are TGTGCCAGCAGTTTGGACAGTCCTCAGCCCCAGCATTTT.

This clonotype has at least ten counts. The genes are TRBV6-1 and TRBJ2-7; 9 bases are a match to TRBD2. The germline V gene encodes CDR1 MNHNS and CDR2 SASEGT. The CDR3 extends over 14 amino acids. The trim removed 8 bases at V and 4 bases at J, leaving 9 bases unmatched. CDR3 protein: CASGRLAERYEQYF. CDR3 sequence (DNA): TGTGCCAGCGGGCGACTAGCGGAACGTTACGAGCAGTACTTC.

This clonotype was seen a handful of times. J is TRBJ1-4 and V is TRBV15, with 7 nucleotides matching TRBD1. From germline, CDR1 is LNHNV and CDR2 YYDKDF (reference sequence). The V and J ends lost 1 base and 5 bases, in that order; junction bases with no gene match: 4. The CDR3 has 15 residues. For the CDR3, the DNA is TGTGCCACCAGCAGAGGGACAGGAGAGAATGAAAAACTGTTTTTT. Translation gives CATSRGTGENEKLFF.

The sample holds a few counts of this clonotype. The rearrangement links TRBV20-1 to TRBJ2-5; no clear D gene. Germline lookup yields CDR1 DFQATT and CDR2 SNEGSKA (reference sequence). Trimming removed 5 bases from V and 5 bases from J, with 9 bases in between. The CDR3 has 11 amino acids. The CDR3 DNA sequence: TGCAGTGCTCGCCCCTCCGAGACCCAGTACTTC. It yields the protein CSARPSETQYF.

In its sample, this clonotype was seen many times. The junction differs from germline at one of its ends, possibly a read error. This rearrangement joins TRBV6-1 to TRBJ1-5, with TRBD1 matching 12 bases. The V gene's germline CDR1 is MNHNS and CDR2 SASEGT. The CDR3 contains 15 residues. In DNA, the CDR3 is TGTGCAAGCAGGATCGGGACAGGGGGCCATCAGCCCCAGCATTTT. This encodes CASRIGTGGHQPQHF.

V usage is TRBV5-1 and J usage is TRBJ1-5, with D uncertain. CDR1 and CDR2 from the germline V gene are SGHRS and YFSETQ. Trimming shortened V by 0 bases and J by 7 bases, and 11 bases separated the two germline ends. The length of the CDR3 is 14 residues. The CDR3 DNA follows: TGCGCCAGCAGCTTGGATTGGGGAGTCCAGCCCCAGCATTTT. Translation: CASSLDWGVQPQHF.

The rearrangement links TRBV7-6 to TRBJ2-1; TRBD1 aligns across 7 bases. Looked up from germline, CDR1 is SGHVS and CDR2 is FNYEAQ. This CDR3 region has 12 residues. V shed 5 bases, J shed 7 bases, and the junction held 2 bases outside the gene matches. CDR3 sequence (DNA): TGTGCCAGCAGCCAGACAGGGAATGAGCAGTTCTTC. Translation gives CASSQTGNEQFF.

As for this clonotype: One junction end does not reproduce the germline sequence, and a read error may be involved. The rearrangement links TRBV6-2 or TRBV6-3 to TRBJ1-2; possible D gene TRBD1, 5 bases. The CDR3 extends over 13 amino acids. Germline-derived CDR1 and CDR2 are MNHEY and SVGEGT. The CDR3 protein is CASSHSRVDGYTF. The CDR3 DNA reads TGTGCCAGCAGTCACTCCAGGGTTGATGGCTACACCTTC.

The sample holds a few counts of this clonotype. The chain combines TRBV7-2 with TRBJ1-1; D possibly corresponds to TRBD1 (6 bases). The CDR3 contains 13 residues. V lost 10 bases and J 2 bases, leaving 14 bases between the germline ends. Per germline, CDR1 SGHTA and CDR2 FQGNSA. This CDR3 reads CANAGQPNTEAFF. DNA for the CDR3: TGTGCCAACGCGGGACAACCAAACACTGAAGCTTTCTTT.

The sample holds many counts of this clonotype. CDR3 loop: CASRTGTSVAYEQYF. In nucleotides, the CDR3 is TGTGCCAGCAGAACCGGGACTAGCGTGGCCTACGAGCAGTACTTC. V and J are TRBV6-1 and TRBJ2-7, with TRBD2 identical over 10 bases. After removal of 6 bases from V and 2 bases from J, the junction contained 7 bases not matched to a gene. Germline CDR1 reads MNHNS; CDR2 reads SASEGT. The CDR3 spans 15 residues.

This rearrangement joins TRBV9 to TRBJ2-2, with no clear D. This CDR3 is 14 amino acids long. Germline V CDR1 and CDR2: SGDLS, YYNGEE. Trimming pared 2 bases from V and 1 base from J, leaving 6 bases between. The CDR3 region is CASSVRGNTGELFF. The CDR3 nucleotides are TGTGCCAGCAGCGTCCGCGGGAACACCGGGGAGCTGTTTTTT.

The sample holds many counts of this clonotype. This chain joins TRBV6-5 and TRBJ1-1; no clear D gene. V was shortened by 3 bases and J by 4 bases, with 12 bases between the two germline ends. The CDR3 length is 14 residues. From germline, CDR1 is MNHEY and CDR2 SVGAGI. CDR3: CASSYWYWSTEAFF. CDR3 coding DNA: TGTGCCAGCAGTTATTGGTACTGGAGCACTGAAGCTTTCTTT.

The chain recombines TRBV19 with TRBJ2-5, with D perhaps matching TRBD1 (5 bases). The CDR3 loop spans 14 amino acids. V was cut by 3 bases and J by 5 bases, with 13 bases left in between. Germline assignment: CDR1 LNHDA and CDR2 SQIVND (reference sequence). In DNA form, the CDR3 reads TGTGCCAGTAGTATCCTGAACAGGCCGGAGACCCAGTACTTC. Amino acids: CASSILNRPETQYF.

The chain links TRBV19 to TRBJ1-1; D possibly corresponds to TRBD1 (6 bases). Germline CDR1 is LNHDA and CDR2 is SQIVND (reference sequence). CDR3 length: 14 amino acids. Trimming removed 5 bases from V and 4 bases from J, with 14 bases in between. CDR3 residues: CASSLQGRVTEAFF. For the CDR3, the DNA is TGTGCCAGTAGTCTGCAGGGGAGGGTCACTGAAGCTTTCTTT.

There are many counts of this clonotype. The chain carries TRBV20-1 and TRBJ2-7; D ambiguous. The V and J ends lost 6 bases and 0 bases respectively, with 6 bases between them. The CDR3 covers 11 residues. The V gene's germline CDR1 is DFQATT and CDR2 SNEGSKA (reference sequence). Written as DNA, the CDR3 is TGCAGTGCGTCCACCTCCTACGAGCAGTACTTC. It yields the protein CSASTSYEQYF.

The CDR3 spells CASTDRGYEQYF. The CDR3, as DNA: TGTGCCAGCACCGACAGGGGCTACGAGCAGTACTTC. The chain joins TRBV7-2 to TRBJ2-7; 8 bases align to TRBD1. Per germline, CDR1 SGHTA and CDR2 FQGNSA. The V and J ends lost 7 bases and 3 bases, in that order; junction bases with no gene match: 2. This CDR3 comprises 12 residues.

Concerning this clonotype: A clone one base away is much larger, so this may be a read error. The V gene is TRBV7-9, the J gene TRBJ2-7; either TRBD1 or TRBD2 may supply D (5 bases each). Deletions cut 4 bases from V and 5 bases from J, with 15 bases between. The germline V gene has CDR1 SEHNR and CDR2 FQNEAQ (reference sequence). The CDR3 contains 14 residues. In nucleotides, the CDR3 is TGTGCCAGCAGCTCGTCCGAGGGGACCAACGAGCAGTACTTC. Its protein product is CASSSSEGTNEQYF.

The CDR3 sequence: CASSPSGASGSYEQYF. The CDR3 coding sequence is TGTGCCAGCAGCCCGAGTGGGGCTAGCGGTTCCTACGAGCAGTACTTC. The chain joins TRBV6-1 to TRBJ2-7, with 7 bases matching TRBD2. Germline V gives CDR1 MNHNS, CDR2 SASEGT. Trimming cost V 6 bases and J 1 base; bases outside gene matches: 12. The length of the CDR3 is 16 residues.

This clonotype was detected ten times or more. V gene TRBV28 combines with J gene TRBJ2-5; TRBD1 matches at 8 bases. Germline CDR1 and CDR2: MDHEN and SYDVKM. V lost 5 bases, J lost 5 bases, and 7 bases stayed unmatched. This CDR3 is built from 14 residues. For the CDR3, the DNA is TGTGCCAGCAGTAGAGACAGGACAGGGGAGACCCAGTACTTC. Protein sequence: CASSRDRTGETQYF.

This clonotype has only a few counts. This chain links TRBV11-2 with TRBJ2-1, with D maybe TRBD1 (6 bases). Germline V gene data show CDR1 as SGHAT and CDR2 as FQNNGV. The CDR3 spans 16 residues. Trimming pared 1 base from V and 0 bases from J, leaving 10 bases between. The CDR3, as DNA: TGTGCCAGCAGCTTAGTTAGGGGGTCCTCCTACAATGAGCAGTTCTTC. This gives the protein CASSLVRGSSYNEQFF.

This clonotype was found a few times. This sequence joins TRBV29-1 and TRBJ2-2; 8 positions agree with TRBD1. With V trimmed by 7 bases and J by 0 bases, 7 bases remained unmatched. Germline lookup yields CDR1 SQVTM and CDR2 ANQGSEA. CDR3 length: 15 amino acids. The CDR3 protein is CSASTGAPNTGELFF. DNA of the CDR3: TGCAGCGCATCGACAGGGGCTCCGAACACCGGGGAGCTGTTTTTT.

This clonotype was counted ten times or more. The CDR3 coding sequence is TGCAGTGCTAGAGGGTCGAGAGGTTTGAGCGCCGGGGAGCTGTTTTTT. It specifies CSARGSRGLSAGELFF. V usage is TRBV20-1 and J usage is TRBJ2-2; D unclear. CDR1 and CDR2 (germline): DFQATT, SNEGSKA (reference sequence). Between the trimmed V and J ends, which lost 1 base and 6 bases, there was a span of 18 bases. The CDR3 is 16 amino acids.

This clonotype was seen ten or more times. V and J are TRBV19 and TRBJ1-6, with TRBD1 matching 7 bases. CDR1 is LNHDA, CDR2 SQIVND, per germline (reference sequence). This CDR3 spans 12 amino acids. The J segment lost 6 bases and the V segment lost 10 bases, leaving 3 bases of the junction unmatched. The CDR3 DNA reads TGTGCCAACGGGACAGTTAATTCACCCCTCCACTTT. It translates to CANGTVNSPLHF. Together with reference TRBV19 and TRBJ1-6, the CDR3 gives the full variable domain: DGGITQSPKYLFRKEGQNVTLSCEQNLNHDAMYWYRQDPGQGLRLIYYSQIVNDFQKGDIAEGYSVSREKKESFPLTVTSAQKNPTAFYLCANGTVNSPLHFGNGTRLTVT.

The J gene is TRBJ2-7, the V gene TRBV6-1; D remains ambiguous. From germline, CDR1 is MNHNS and CDR2 SASEGT. The V end was cut by 2 bases, the J end by 0 bases, with 14 bases between. The CDR3 has 16 residues. The CDR3 DNA reads TGTGCCAGCAGTGAATCGGTAGGAGTTAGCTCCTACGAGCAGTACTTC. Translated: CASSESVGVSSYEQYF.